This T cell receptor beta chain was retrieved from a study of blood T cell repertoires in COVID-19. Study-level background: Specimens from acute and convalescent COVID-19 originated in the United States, Italy and Spain. Sample material is recorded as cDNA or gDNA derived from T cells, B-cell-depleted T cells, or PBMCs.

Original processing methods: Nucleated cell counts were estimated from reference gene primer amplification. Method: immunoSEQ multiplex PCR; TCRdb's copy keeps in-frame clones and lacks some. The D gene and trimming were derived from the DNA, and the V and J assignments and clone size from that table. Of roughly 20,000 clones in the sample, roughly three quarters are singletons; the top ten hold less than 9%. Specimen: peripheral blood. This TCR came from a man between 60 and 75 years old with acute or convalescent COVID-19.

The CDR3 protein is CAISDGQYGYTF. For the CDR3, the DNA is TGTGCCATCAGTGATGGACAGTATGGCTACACCTTC. The V call is TRBV10-3, the J call TRBJ1-2; D may be TRBD1 (6 bases). The CDR3 spans 12 residues. With 3 bases removed from V and 5 bases from J, the gap between germline ends came to 7 bases. Per the germline V gene, CDR1 is ENHRY and CDR2 is SYGVKD.